Listed here is a single TCR beta chain. The same CDR3 is also encoded by other DNA sequences in this sample. Germline loops: CDR1 SGHRS, CDR2 YFSETQ. This CDR3 is 14 amino acids long. The V and J ends lost 0 bases and 3 bases, in that order; junction bases with no gene match: 0. The sample belongs to a study of blood T cell repertoires in COVID-19. In the original processing: Estimated nucleated cell counts came from reference gene primer amplification. The method was immunoSEQ multiplex PCR; TCRdb's version includes in-frame clones alone and lacks a portion of them. V, J and clone size reflect that table, while D and trimming were determined from the DNA. The sample holds about 160,000 clones, about 81% seen once.

The clonotype comes from a human donor in a cohort sampled during active COVID-19. This sequence joins TRBV5-1 and TRBJ1-1, with 9 bases that match TRBD1. The sample was peripheral blood. The CDR3 region has the DNA TGCGCCAGCAGCTTGGGGACAGGGGACACTGAAGCTTTCTTT. Residues: CASSLGTGDTEAFF.